A selection of T cell receptor beta chains follows, all from one sample in a study of blood T cells in healthy people across ages. Using its own MiXCR run on the 5' RACE reads, TCRdb lists one record per CDR3 protein. The sample yields about 1.5 million distinct CDR3 sequences, 42% seen once. Material: blood. All receptors derive from a woman younger than 30 in good health. CDR3s include the opening cysteine and the closing phenylalanine or tryptophan. The order of the fields is V gene, clone size, J gene, D gene, CDR3 length, CDR3 DNA, CDR3 protein. D genes are given only for firm matches. A clone size is listed for some rows: how often the clone was seen (once, few, many), or a class if it is expanded.

V: TRBV27
size: -
J: TRBJ2-7
D: TRBD1
length: 15
DNA: TGTGCCAGCAGTTCGCCGGGGGACAGGGAGAACGAGCAGTACTTC
CDR3: CASSSPGDRENEQYF

V: TRBV12-3/TRBV12-4
size: many
J: TRBJ2-7
D: -
length: 14
DNA: TGTGCCAGCAGCTACAAGGGGGTTATCTACGAGCAGTACTTC
CDR3: CASSYKGVIYEQYF

V: TRBV5-4
size: -
J: TRBJ2-3
D: TRBD2
length: 16
DNA: TGTGCCAGCAGTCCCCTCGGGACTACAAACACAGATACGCAGTATTTT
CDR3: CASSPLGTTNTDTQYF

V: TRBV4-2
size: few
J: TRBJ2-1
D: -
length: 12
DNA: TGTGCCAGCAGCCAAGGAGCCATTGAGCAGTTCTTC
CDR3: CASSQGAIEQFF

V: TRBV10-3
size: few
J: TRBJ1-2
D: -
length: 15
DNA: TGTGCCATCAGACCCACGGTGGACCCTAACTATGGCTACACCTTC
CDR3: CAIRPTVDPNYGYTF

V: TRBV27
size: -
J: TRBJ2-4
D: TRBD2
length: 16
DNA: TGTGCCAGCAGTACAAACTTCGGGGGGGCCAAAAACATTCAGTACTTC
CDR3: CASSTNFGGAKNIQYF

V: TRBV6-2/TRBV6-3
size: -
J: TRBJ2-3
D: TRBD1
length: 15
DNA: TGTGCCAGCATTCAGGGGGTAGCGCAGTCAGATACGCAGTATTTT
CDR3: CASIQGVAQSDTQYF

V: TRBV5-1
size: -
J: TRBJ2-3
D: -
length: 16
DNA: TGCGCCAGCAGCTTGGAGTCCATGACTAGCACAGATACGCAGTATTTT
CDR3: CASSLESMTSTDTQYF

V: TRBV3-1
size: few
J: TRBJ2-5
D: -
length: 15
DNA: TGTGCCAGCAGTCGAGGGGCGGATTTTCAAGAGACCCAGTACTTC
CDR3: CASSRGADFQETQYF

V: TRBV10-3
size: few
J: TRBJ2-5
D: TRBD1
length: 14
DNA: TGTGCCATCAGTGAGTCGCAGGGGGCGGAGACCCAGTACTTC
CDR3: CAISESQGAETQYF

V: TRBV5-1
size: -
J: TRBJ2-5
D: TRBD1
length: 16
DNA: TGCGCCAGCAGCTCCGGACAGGGGGCGGGGTTCGAGACCCAGTACTTC
CDR3: CASSSGQGAGFETQYF

V: TRBV9
size: -
J: TRBJ1-2
D: -
length: 16
DNA: TGTGCCAGCAGGCCCTATGGGGCAGGGAGTAACTATGGCTACACCTTC
CDR3: CASRPYGAGSNYGYTF

V: TRBV14
size: few
J: TRBJ2-3
D: TRBD2
length: 18
DNA: TGTGCCAGCAGCCTTCGCCATTCCACTAGCGGGAGGGTGGATACGCAGTATTTT
CDR3: CASSLRHSTSGRVDTQYF

V: TRBV20-1
size: -
J: TRBJ2-7
D: TRBD2
length: 16
DNA: TGCAGTGCTGGATCCCCCTCTAGCGGGAGGGCCCACGAGCAGTACTTC
CDR3: CSAGSPSSGRAHEQYF

V: TRBV10-3
size: -
J: TRBJ1-4
D: -
length: 11
DNA: TGTGCCATCAGTGAGAGTGAAAAACTGTTTTTT
CDR3: CAISESEKLFF

V: TRBV12-3/TRBV12-4
size: few
J: TRBJ2-7
D: TRBD1
length: 14
DNA: TGTGCCAGCAGTTTAAGCCAGGGGGCGGCCGAGCAGTACTTC
CDR3: CASSLSQGAAEQYF

V: TRBV27
size: -
J: TRBJ2-5
D: -
length: 16
DNA: TGTGCCAGCAGTTTATCGTCGGGACCGCGGGGCGAGACCCAGTACTTC
CDR3: CASSLSSGPRGETQYF

V: TRBV7-2
size: -
J: TRBJ2-1
D: TRBD2
length: 17
DNA: TGTGCCAGCAGCTTATCCCGGGGGACTAGCGGAGGGAATGAGCAGTTCTTC
CDR3: CASSLSRGTSGGNEQFF

V: TRBV28
size: -
J: TRBJ1-6
D: TRBD1
length: 19
DNA: TGTGCCAGTCAATCCTCCGGGACAGGGGGCGTCATTAGTAATTCACCCCTCCACTTT
CDR3: CASQSSGTGGVISNSPLHF

V: TRBV7-2
size: few
J: TRBJ2-5
D: TRBD2
length: 13
DNA: TGTGCCAGCACCGGGACTAGCGTTGGGACCCAGTACTTC
CDR3: CASTGTSVGTQYF

V: TRBV6-1
size: -
J: TRBJ2-7
D: -
length: 16
DNA: TGTGCCAGCAGCGAAAGCTATACAGGGTTCTTGGACGAGCAGTACTTC
CDR3: CASSESYTGFLDEQYF

V: TRBV27
size: -
J: TRBJ2-7
D: TRBD1
length: 14
DNA: TGTGCCAGCAGTGCCCCTCAGACAGGGAACGAGCAGTACTTC
CDR3: CASSAPQTGNEQYF

V: TRBV4-1
size: -
J: TRBJ2-7
D: -
length: 13
DNA: TGCGCCAGCAGCCAAGATTACCCTTACGAGCAGTACTTC
CDR3: CASSQDYPYEQYF

V: TRBV6-5
size: few
J: TRBJ2-1
D: -
length: 15
DNA: TGTGCCAGCAGTGCGGGACTTCCGCAAATCAATGAGCAGTTCTTC
CDR3: CASSAGLPQINEQFF

V: TRBV3-1
size: -
J: TRBJ2-3
D: -
length: 16
DNA: TGTGCCAGCAGCCGCAAGAGTTGGGAGTTCGGGGATACGCAGTATTTT
CDR3: CASSRKSWEFGDTQYF

V: TRBV20-1
size: -
J: TRBJ2-7
D: TRBD2
length: 15
DNA: TGCAGTGCTCTCAAGAACGGGGCGGGAGATAGCGAGCAGTACTTC
CDR3: CSALKNGAGDSEQYF

V: TRBV29-1
size: -
J: TRBJ2-5
D: -
length: 16
DNA: TGCAGCGGACAGGGGGTTACTAGCGGGATGGTGGGGACCCAGTACTTC
CDR3: CSGQGVTSGMVGTQYF

V: TRBV20-1
size: -
J: TRBJ2-1
D: -
length: 14
DNA: TGCAAGAACAACCGACACGAGCCTAGGGATGAGCAGTTCTTC
CDR3: CKNNRHEPRDEQFF

V: TRBV7-2
size: once
J: TRBJ2-7
D: -
length: 14
DNA: TGTGCCAGCAGCCGGTCACGGATGGACAATGAGCAGTACTTC
CDR3: CASSRSRMDNEQYF

V: TRBV10-3
size: few
J: TRBJ2-1
D: -
length: 14
DNA: TGTGCCCCGCAGGGGCTGATGTCCTACAATGAGCAGTTCTTC
CDR3: CAPQGLMSYNEQFF

V: TRBV6-1
size: -
J: TRBJ1-1
D: -
length: 19
DNA: TGTGCCAGCAGCAGAGACCAACTCACTTACGATGTGGGGAACACTGAAGCTTTCTTT
CDR3: CASSRDQLTYDVGNTEAFF

V: TRBV11-2
size: few
J: TRBJ2-7
D: TRBD1
length: 15
DNA: TGTGCCAGCAGCCGGCCGGGACAGGGTACCTACGAGCAGTACTTC
CDR3: CASSRPGQGTYEQYF

V: TRBV7-9
size: -
J: TRBJ2-7
D: -
length: 13
DNA: TGTGCCAGCAGCTTAGACAGCCTCAACGAGCAGTACTTC
CDR3: CASSLDSLNEQYF

V: TRBV7-2
size: few
J: TRBJ1-4
D: TRBD1
length: 14
DNA: TGTGCCAGCAGAAAAGAGACAGGGGTTGAAAAACTGTTTTTT
CDR3: CASRKETGVEKLFF

V: TRBV6-2/TRBV6-3
size: few
J: TRBJ2-1
D: TRBD2
length: 15
DNA: TGTGCCAGCAGTTACGACGAGCGGGGGAAGAATGAGCAGTTCTTC
CDR3: CASSYDERGKNEQFF